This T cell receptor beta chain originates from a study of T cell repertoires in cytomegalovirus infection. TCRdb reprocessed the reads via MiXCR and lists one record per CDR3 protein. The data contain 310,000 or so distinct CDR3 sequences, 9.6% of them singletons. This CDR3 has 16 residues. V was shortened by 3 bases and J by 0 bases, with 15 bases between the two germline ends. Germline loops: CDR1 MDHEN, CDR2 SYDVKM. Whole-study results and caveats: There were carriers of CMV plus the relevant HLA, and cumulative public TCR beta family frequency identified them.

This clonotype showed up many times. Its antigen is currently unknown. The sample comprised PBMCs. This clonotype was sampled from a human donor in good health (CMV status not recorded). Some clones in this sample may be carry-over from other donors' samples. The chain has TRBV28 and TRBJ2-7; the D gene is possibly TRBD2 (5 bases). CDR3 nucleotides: TGTGCCAGCAGTTTGGGCGGAGGCTTTAACTCCTACGAGCAGTACGTC. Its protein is CASSLGGGFNSYEQYV.